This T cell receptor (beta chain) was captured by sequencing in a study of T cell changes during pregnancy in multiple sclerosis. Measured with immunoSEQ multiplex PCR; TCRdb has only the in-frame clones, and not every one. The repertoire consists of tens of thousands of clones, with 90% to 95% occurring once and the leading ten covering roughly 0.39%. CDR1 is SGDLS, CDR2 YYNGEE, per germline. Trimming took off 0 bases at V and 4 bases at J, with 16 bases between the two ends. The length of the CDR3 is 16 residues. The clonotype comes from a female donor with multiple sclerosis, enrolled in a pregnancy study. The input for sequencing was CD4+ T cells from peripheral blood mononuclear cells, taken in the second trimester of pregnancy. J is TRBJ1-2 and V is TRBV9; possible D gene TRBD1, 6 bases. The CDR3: CASSVAEAGVAYGYTF. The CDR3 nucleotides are TGTGCCAGCAGCGTAGCTGAAGCAGGGGTTGCCTATGGCTACACCTTC.